This record looks at one T cell receptor (beta chain) sequence and its context. CDR3 size: 15 residues. V was pared by 4 bases and J by 4 bases, with 7 bases of the junction left unmatched. Germline loops: CDR1 SGHRS, CDR2 YFSETQ. This record comes from a study of OX40 agonist ivuxolimab in advanced cancers. Assay used: immunoSEQ multiplex PCR; TCRdb lists only in-frame clones, some missing. This table holds 30,000 to 35,000 clones, around nine tenths found once. This receptor was obtained from an adult with an advanced solid tumor such as melanoma, head and neck, liver or kidney cancer. Sequenced material: CD4+ or CD8+ T cells sorted from blood, taken in a trial of the OX40 agonist ivuxolimab. The chain is built from TRBV5-1 and TRBJ1-1, with 10 bases that match TRBD1. CDR3 in amino acids: CASSPDRGPATEAFF. DNA of the CDR3: TGCGCCAGCAGCCCCGACAGGGGGCCCGCCACTGAAGCTTTCTTT.